Each of the 15 T cell receptor beta chains below was sequenced from the same sample in a study of T cells in Graves' hyperthyroidism and ophthalmopathy. The TCR beta CDR3 regions underwent amplification using RNA transcripts as the source. During a first-round RT-PCR of the TCR CDR3, the HTBI primer set was used. TCRdb reanalysed the multiplex PCR reads using MiXCR and keeps one entry per CDR3 protein. Altogether hundreds of thousands of distinct CDR3 sequences are present, about 14% being singletons, with the ten largest covering over 3.5%. The source material was blood. All receptors derive from a woman aged 35 to 49 with Graves' ophthalmopathy.

This clonotype was counted ten times or more. V gene TRBV15 combines with J gene TRBJ2-7; TRBD1 matches at 7 bases. Per germline, CDR1 LNHNV and CDR2 YYDKDF (reference sequence). V was clipped by 0 bases and J by 5 bases; unmatched bases: 4. The CDR3 extends over 14 amino acids. The DNA of the CDR3 is TGTGCCACCAGCAGAGATAGACAGGGTGACGAGCAGTACTTC. It translates to CATSRDRQGDEQYF.

In this sample, this clonotype turned up many times. This chain connects TRBV11-2 to TRBJ2-5, with unresolved D. Trimming left V 2 bases short and J 4 bases short, with 8 bases between. The CDR3 length is 13 residues. Per the germline V gene, CDR1 is SGHAT and CDR2 is FQNNGV. CDR3 sequence: CASSLRRAETQYF. The CDR3 DNA is TGTGCCAGCAGCTTAAGAAGGGCAGAGACCCAGTACTTC.

This clonotype was picked up many times. CDR3 amino acids: CASSPPEGGGTEAFF. The CDR3 DNA sequence: TGTGCCAGCAGTCCCCCCGAGGGGGGAGGGACTGAAGCTTTCTTT. The chain employs TRBV28 and TRBJ1-1; TRBD1 is a possible D gene (6 bases). The CDR3 runs 15 residues. Germline V gene lookup returns CDR1 MDHEN and CDR2 SYDVKM. Trimming left V 5 bases short and J 5 bases short, with 18 bases between.

At least ten counts were recorded for this clonotype. The chain employs TRBV27 and TRBJ2-5; no clear D gene. V was cut by 6 bases and J by 1 base, with 9 bases left in between. The CDR3 is 13 residues long. Germline CDR1 MNHEY, CDR2 SMNVEV (reference sequence). In DNA, the CDR3 is TGTGCCAGCAGGATCCTGACCCAAGAGACCCAGTACTTC. This encodes CASRILTQETQYF.

This clonotype was detected ten times or more. V is TRBV7-2 and J is TRBJ2-2, with 13 bases matching TRBD2. CDR3 length equals 14 residues. Germline-derived CDR1 and CDR2 are SGHTA and FQGNSA. V trimming: 4 bases; J trimming: 8 bases; junction bases outside the gene matches: 1. This CDR3 reads CASSWTSGRGELFF. As DNA, the CDR3 is TGTGCCAGCAGCTGGACTAGCGGGAGAGGGGAGCTGTTTTTT.

This chain uses TRBV7-8 with TRBJ1-5; 7 nucleotides align to TRBD1. CDR1 and CDR2 (germline): SGHVS, FQNEAQ. The length of the CDR3 is 14 residues. V was clipped by 1 base and J by 5 bases; unmatched bases: 2. The CDR3 DNA reads as TGTGCCAGCAGCTTAGAGGGGGCCTATCAGCCCCAGCATTTT. Its translation: CASSLEGAYQPQHF.

The rearrangement joins TRBV11-2 to TRBJ1-1; a weak D match, TRBD1 (6 bases). The CDR3 has 14 residues. The V gene's germline CDR1 is SGHAT and CDR2 FQNNGV. With 5 bases removed from V and 1 base from J, the gap between germline ends came to 11 bases. The CDR3 DNA is TGTGCCAGCAGCCTGCAGGGGTGGAACACTGAAGCTTTCTTT. Translating gives CASSLQGWNTEAFF.

This clonotype was counted at least ten times. This chain links TRBV27 with TRBJ1-5; weak D call: TRBD1 (5 bases). The V gene's germline CDR1 is MNHEY and CDR2 SMNVEV (reference sequence). The CDR3 has 14 residues. Trimming removed 2 bases from V and 5 bases from J, with 10 bases in between. The CDR3 nucleotides read TGTGCCAGCAGTTTAAGGGGTAGTTATCAGCCCCAGCATTTT. Amino acids: CASSLRGSYQPQHF.

The chain employs TRBV18 and TRBJ2-7; 13 nucleotides line up with TRBD2. Germline CDR1 is KGHSH and CDR2 is LQKENI. CDR3 size: 16 residues. With 5 bases clipped from V and 1 base from J, the junction kept 5 bases outside the gene matches. The CDR3 sequence is CASSSSTSGRSYEQYF. Here the CDR3 DNA reads TGTGCCAGCTCATCCTCGACTAGCGGGAGGTCCTACGAGCAGTACTTC.

Many counts were recorded for this clonotype. The J gene is TRBJ1-1, the V gene TRBV27; D gene ambiguous. V lost 2 bases, J lost 0 bases, and 4 bases lay in between. The CDR3 has 13 residues. Germline CDR1 MNHEY, CDR2 SMNVEV (reference sequence). The CDR3 loop reads CASSLTMNTEAFF. In DNA form, the CDR3 reads TGTGCCAGCAGTTTAACGATGAACACTGAAGCTTTCTTT.

This sequence joins TRBV12-3 or TRBV12-4 and TRBJ2-1; the D call may be TRBD1 or TRBD2 (7 bases each). The CDR3 covers 20 residues. V shed 5 bases and J shed 1 base, with 27 bases lying between them. CDR3 sequence reads: CASSLSHRTGLVESYNEQFF. Written as DNA, the CDR3 is TGTGCCAGCAGTCTATCCCACAGGACAGGACTAGTAGAGTCCTACAATGAGCAGTTCTTC.

This clonotype was counted between two and nine times. The CDR3 here is CASSLRQMTFEQYF. CDR3 bases: TGCGCCAGCAGCTTGCGCCAGATGACCTTCGAGCAGTACTTC. The chain links TRBV5-1 to TRBJ2-7; D call uncertain. The V end was cut by 1 base, the J end by 6 bases, with 14 bases between. The CDR3 spans 14 residues. CDR1 and CDR2 from the germline V gene are SGHRS and YFSETQ.

This clonotype has ten or more counts. The rearrangement links TRBV28 to TRBJ2-7; no clear D gene. Germline V gene lookup returns CDR1 MDHEN and CDR2 SYDVKM. This CDR3 has 15 residues. The ends were cut back, 3 bases at V and 1 base at J, with 13 bases in the middle. CDR3 DNA: TGTGCCAGCAGTTTCCCTCCACCCCTTTCCTACGAGCAGTACTTC. It yields the protein CASSFPPPLSYEQYF.

This clonotype was seen at least ten times. The chain is built from TRBV28 and TRBJ2-7; no clear D. Trimming stripped 8 bases from V and 2 bases from J, with 10 bases between. Germline CDR1 is MDHEN and CDR2 is SYDVKM. This CDR3 is built from 12 residues. CDR3 in DNA: TGTGCCAGCTCGACAACTCCCTACGAGCAGTACTTC. Protein: CASSTTPYEQYF.

This clonotype was seen many times. The chain joins TRBV19 to TRBJ1-5; TRBD1 agrees at 7 bases. V shed 3 bases, J shed 6 bases, and the junction held 14 bases outside the gene matches. The CDR3 spans 17 residues. Germline CDR1 LNHDA, CDR2 SQIVND (reference sequence). The CDR3 spells CASSIPAGGNVGQPQHF. The CDR3 nucleotides read TGTGCCAGTAGTATTCCGGCAGGGGGGAACGTAGGTCAGCCCCAGCATTTT.